The 16 T cell receptor beta chains presented below share a single source sample, sequenced in a study of cytomegalovirus exposure and HLA in healthy donors. The primer mix had 60 Vbeta and 13 Jbeta primers. Assay: immunoSEQ multiplex PCR; the TCRdb copy retains only in-frame clones and omits some. The table has about 91,000 clones, roughly nine tenths seen once. Sequenced material: PBMCs. All receptors derive from a man aged 25 to 45 in good health and CMV-seropositive.

With regard to this clone: This sample includes further DNA sequences coding for the same CDR3. The chain employs TRBV4-2 and TRBJ2-3, with TRBD2 matching 8 bases. CDR3 length: 17 amino acids. V trimming: 0 bases; J trimming: 1 base; junction bases outside the gene matches: 6. In germline, CDR1 is LGHNA, CDR2 YNFKEQ. CDR3 in amino acids: CASSQDRAGGGTDTQYF. The CDR3 nucleotides read TGTGCCAGCAGCCAAGATAGGGCGGGAGGCGGCACAGATACGCAGTATTTT.

The rearrangement links TRBV6-5 to TRBJ2-5, with TRBD2 as a possible D gene (6 bases). Germline V gene data show CDR1 as MNHEY and CDR2 as SVGAGI. The CDR3 is 13 amino acids. The V and J ends lost 7 bases and 11 bases respectively, with 20 bases between them. CDR3 sequence: CASKRTTITKQYF. The CDR3 nucleotides are TGTGCCAGCAAAAGGACTACCATTACGAAGCAGTACTTC.

The genes are TRBV5-6 and TRBJ1-2; D call uncertain. Trimming left V 1 base short and J 6 bases short, with 4 bases between. Germline values: CDR1 SGHDT, CDR2 YYEEEE. The CDR3 is 11 amino acids. The CDR3 bases are TGTGCCAGCAGCTTGATCGATGGCTACACCTTC. It encodes CASSLIDGYTF. Together with reference TRBV5-6 and TRBJ1-2, the CDR3 gives the full variable domain: DAGVTQSPTHLIKTRGQQVTLRCSPKSGHDTVSWYQQALGQGPQFIFQYYEEEERQRGNFPDRFSGHQFPNYSSELNVNALLLGDSALYLCASSLIDGYTFGSGTRLTVV.

The chain joins TRBV18 to TRBJ2-7; 8 bases map to TRBD2. This CDR3 contains 15 residues. The J segment lost 7 bases and the V segment lost 2 bases, leaving 10 bases of the junction unmatched. Germline V lookup: CDR1 KGHSH, CDR2 LQKENI. CDR3: CASSPKGLEGREQYF. The CDR3 coding sequence is TGTGCCAGCTCACCAAAGGGACTAGAGGGTCGGGAGCAGTACTTC. Drawing the rest from reference TRBV18 and TRBJ2-7, the complete variable domain is NAGVMQNPRHLVRRRGQEARLRCSPMKGHSHVYWYRQLPEEGLKFMVYLQKENIIDESGMPKERFSAEFPKEGPSILRIQQVVRGDSAAYFCASSPKGLEGREQYFGPGTRLTVT.

J is TRBJ2-7 and V is TRBV18; unclear D gene. This CDR3 contains 14 residues. Germline assignment: CDR1 KGHSH and CDR2 LQKENI. Trimming took 4 bases from V and 0 from J, leaving 10 bases between them. DNA of the CDR3: TGTGCCAGCTCACTCAGCGAGAGCTCCTACGAGCAGTACTTC. Amino acids: CASSLSESSYEQYF.

The rearrangement links TRBV18 to TRBJ1-3; TRBD1 might be the D (6 bases). Germline V CDR1 and CDR2: KGHSH, LQKENI. Trimming cost V 5 bases and J 4 bases, with 15 bases left between them. This CDR3 is built from 15 residues. This CDR3 is CASSTKDSHGNTIYF. In DNA form, the CDR3 reads TGTGCCAGCTCAACTAAGGACAGCCACGGAAACACCATATATTTT.

This clone came up a few times. The genes are TRBV27 and TRBJ2-3; 8 nucleotides match TRBD2. Unmatched junction bases numbered 7, after V lost 2 bases and J lost 3 bases. The length of the CDR3 is 16 residues. Looked up from germline, CDR1 is MNHEY and CDR2 is SMNVEV (reference sequence). This chain's CDR3 is CASSLQGGGGTDTQYF. Written as DNA, the CDR3 is TGTGCCAGCAGTTTACAGGGAGGCGGGGGGACAGATACGCAGTATTTT.

The chain combines TRBV11-2 with TRBJ2-2; weak D call: TRBD1 (6 bases). The CDR3 runs to 15 residues. In germline, CDR1 is SGHAT, CDR2 FQNNGV. The germline V and J ends were trimmed by 7 bases and 2 bases, with 14 bases remaining between them. CDR3 in amino acids: CASTPVGGNTGELFF. Here the CDR3 DNA reads TGTGCCAGCACCCCGGTAGGGGGAAACACCGGGGAGCTGTTTTTT.

The chain is built from TRBV20-1 and TRBJ2-5, with no clear D. The CDR3 spans 11 residues. Trimming cost V 6 bases and J 5 bases, with 10 bases left between them. Germline assignment: CDR1 DFQATT and CDR2 SNEGSKA (reference sequence). In DNA form, the CDR3 reads TGCAGTGCCACACACGGGGAGACCCAGTACTTC. This encodes CSATHGETQYF.

V gene TRBV5-1 combines with J gene TRBJ2-2; D might be TRBD1 (6 bases). The ends were cut back, 1 base at V and 0 bases at J, with 7 bases in the middle. This CDR3 is 15 amino acids long. Germline V gene lookup returns CDR1 SGHRS and CDR2 YFSETQ. In DNA form, the CDR3 reads TGCGCCAGCAGCTTGACAGGGTCGAACACCGGGGAGCTGTTTTTT. This codes for CASSLTGSNTGELFF.

The V call is TRBV11-2, the J call TRBJ1-2; D gene unclear. Germline lookup yields CDR1 SGHAT and CDR2 FQNNGV. V shed 5 bases and J shed 0 bases, with 13 bases lying between them. The CDR3 has 15 amino acids. The CDR3 region has the DNA TGTGCCAGCAGCCCGCGGATCGGAGCTAACTATGGCTACACCTTC. Translating gives CASSPRIGANYGYTF.

The chain joins TRBV5-1 to TRBJ2-1; 10 bases align to TRBD2. CDR3 length equals 14 residues. Unmatched junction bases numbered 2, after V lost 4 bases and J lost 4 bases. In germline, CDR1 is SGHRS, CDR2 YFSETQ. The CDR3 sequence: CASSISGGYNEQFF. The CDR3 DNA is TGCGCCAGCAGCATTAGCGGGGGGTACAATGAGCAGTTCTTC.

In nucleotides, the CDR3 is TGTGCCAGCAGTAATGGGTTGACAGGGAACTACGAGCAGTACTTC. Amino acid sequence: CASSNGLTGNYEQYF. The J gene is TRBJ2-7, the V gene TRBV28; 7 bases align to TRBD1. Germline-derived CDR1 and CDR2 are MDHEN and SYDVKM. The length of the CDR3 is 15 residues. V was clipped by 5 bases and J by 3 bases; unmatched bases: 10.

The gene calls are TRBV4-1 and TRBJ2-6; the D gene is possibly TRBD1 (6 bases). Germline CDR1 MGHRA, CDR2 YSYEKL. This CDR3 has 15 amino acids. V lost 4 bases and J lost 4, with 11 bases in between. This CDR3 reads CASSLTGLGANVLTF. In nucleotides, the CDR3 is TGCGCCAGCAGCCTAACAGGGCTGGGGGCCAACGTCCTGACTTTC.

This sequence joins TRBV19 and TRBJ2-7; TRBD1 matches at 7 bases. The CDR3 is 15 amino acids. The ends lost 5 bases at V and 2 bases at J; junction bases unmatched: 9. The V gene's germline CDR1 is LNHDA and CDR2 SQIVND (reference sequence). The CDR3 is CASSLGQGVTYEQYF. For the CDR3, the DNA is TGTGCCAGTAGTCTTGGGCAGGGGGTTACCTACGAGCAGTACTTC.

This chain connects TRBV7-8 to TRBJ2-3; 12 positions match TRBD2. V trimming: 2 bases; J trimming: 5 bases; junction bases outside the gene matches: 11. The germline V gene has CDR1 SGHVS and CDR2 FQNEAQ. CDR3 length: 18 amino acids. The CDR3 region is CASSLTYRTSGKGDTQYF. In DNA, the CDR3 is TGTGCCAGCAGCTTAACCTACCGGACTAGCGGGAAGGGAGATACGCAGTATTTT.